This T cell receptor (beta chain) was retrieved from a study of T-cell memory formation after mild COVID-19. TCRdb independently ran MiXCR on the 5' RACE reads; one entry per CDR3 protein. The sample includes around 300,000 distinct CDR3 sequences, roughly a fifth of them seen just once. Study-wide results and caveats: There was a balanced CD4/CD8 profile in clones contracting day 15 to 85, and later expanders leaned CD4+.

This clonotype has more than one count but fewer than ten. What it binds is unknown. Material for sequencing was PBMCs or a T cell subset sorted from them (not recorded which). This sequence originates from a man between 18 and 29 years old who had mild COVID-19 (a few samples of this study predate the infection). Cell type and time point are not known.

CDR3 coding DNA: TGTGCCAGCAGCGTAGCAAAGAGCTATAATTCACCCCTCCACTTT. Translating it yields CASSVAKSYNSPLHF. The chain employs TRBV9 and TRBJ1-6, with D unresolved. The CDR3 spans 15 residues. Looked up from germline, CDR1 is SGDLS and CDR2 is YYNGEE. The V end was cut by 0 bases, the J end by 3 bases, with 7 bases between.